This record concerns one T cell receptor beta chain sequence. What it binds is not known. Repertoires were generated with immunoSEQ multiplex PCR, while TCRdb's copy carries only in-frame clones and drops some. The sample lists fewer than 650,000 clones, 76% seen once, with 13% in the top ten. The source of the sample is a study of shared clonotypes between healthy human individuals. Study as a whole: Donors consisted of a couple of women and three men between 18 and 49. General study points: Clonotype sharing among donors was expected to depend on sequencing depth. Genetic and exposure-history diversity was limited by the small donor number.

CDR3 length equals 16 residues. Trimming left V 5 bases short and J 3 bases short, with 18 bases between. The V gene's germline CDR1 is SGHNT and CDR2 YYREEE (reference sequence). All donors qualified as healthy HIV-negative adults and had experienced no recent acute infections or vaccinations. The chain joins TRBV5-4 to TRBJ1-5, with D perhaps TRBD1 (5 bases). The TCR comes from a middle-aged woman in good health. Some clones in this sample may be carry-over from other donors' samples. The sequenced sample was PBMCs. CDR3 region: CASSLKMDTNNQPQHF. The CDR3 DNA follows: TGTGCCAGCAGTCTAAAGATGGACACCAACAATCAGCCCCAGCATTTT.